This T cell receptor beta chain was identified in a study of neoadjuvant nivolumab and ipilimumab in lung cancer. Whole-study results and caveats: Compared with tumor-adjacent uninvolved lung, resected tumors showed greater richness and clonality. Only two of four nivolumab-treated tumors gained richness and clonality by surgery.

The CDR3 runs to 14 residues. From germline, CDR1 is KGHSH and CDR2 LQKENI. With 11 bases removed from V and 0 bases from J, the gap between germline ends came to 15 bases. Produced via immunoSEQ multiplex PCR; TCRdb's table is partial and in-frame only. The table has about 1,900 clones, over 75% seen once. In the case of this clone: Its antigen is currently unknown.

The source of this sequence is an adult with non-small cell lung cancer. The V and J genes are TRBV18 and TRBJ2-3; D is undetermined. Sequenced here: adjacent normal lung tissue, sampled after neoadjuvant nivolumab, alone or with ipilimumab, at or shortly before surgery. CDR3 DNA: TGTGCCGACGCTATAGGCCAGAGCACAGATACGCAGTATTTT. This sequence encodes CADAIGQSTDTQYF.